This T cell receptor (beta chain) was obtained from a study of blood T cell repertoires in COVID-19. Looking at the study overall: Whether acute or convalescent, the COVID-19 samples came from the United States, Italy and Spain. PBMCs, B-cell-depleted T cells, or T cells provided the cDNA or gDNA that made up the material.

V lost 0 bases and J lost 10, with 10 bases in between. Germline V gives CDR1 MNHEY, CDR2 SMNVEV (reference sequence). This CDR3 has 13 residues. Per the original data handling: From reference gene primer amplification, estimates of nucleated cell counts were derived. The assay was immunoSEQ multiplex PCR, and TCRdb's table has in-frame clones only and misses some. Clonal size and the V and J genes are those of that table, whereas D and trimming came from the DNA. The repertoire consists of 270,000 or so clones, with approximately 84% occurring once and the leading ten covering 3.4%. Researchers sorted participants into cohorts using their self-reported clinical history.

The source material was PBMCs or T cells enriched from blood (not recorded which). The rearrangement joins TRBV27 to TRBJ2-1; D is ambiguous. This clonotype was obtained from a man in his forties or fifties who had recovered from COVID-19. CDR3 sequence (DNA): TGTGCCAGCAGTTTATCCCGCCGGGTGGAGCAGTTCTTC. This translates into CASSLSRRVEQFF.